This T cell receptor beta chain was recorded in a study of CD8 T cells in ankylosing spondylitis. Notes on the study in general: Blood from ankylosing spondylitis patients appeared to carry a characteristic roughly eight-variant TCR beta motif. It was reported that disease-linked clones were significantly enriched in matched ankylosing spondylitis synovial fluid. CD8+ by phenotype, disease-linked clones were relatively rare in peripheral blood. Several of the motif variants were reported before in synovial fluid and blood from reactive arthritis.

TCRdb independently ran MiXCR on the 5' RACE reads; one entry per CDR3 protein. The sample lists just over 350,000 distinct CDR3 sequences, 20% to 25% occurring once. There are a few counts of this clonotype. Its antigen is undetermined. Germline V lookup: CDR1 SGHRS, CDR2 YFSETQ. The CDR3 has 14 residues. V dropped 3 bases and J dropped 2 bases, with 10 bases sitting between them. The sequenced sample was blood, either unsorted or a sorted T cell fraction (not recorded which). The gene calls are TRBV5-1 and TRBJ2-3, with D perhaps assigned TRBD1 or TRBD2 (5 bases each). The clonotype was recovered from a male donor with ankylosing spondylitis or in good health (not recorded which). The CDR3 here is CASSWDPPTDTQYF. CDR3 nucleotide sequence: TGCGCCAGCAGCTGGGACCCTCCCACAGATACGCAGTATTTT. The variable domain in full, with the rest retrieved from reference TRBV5-1 and TRBJ2-3, is KAGVTQTPRYLIKTRGQQVTLSCSPISGHRSVSWYQQTPGQGLQFLFEYFSETQRNKGNFPGRFSGRQFSNSRSEMNVSTLELGDSALYLCASSWDPPTDTQYFGPGTRLTVL.